This is a list of T cell receptor beta chains from one sample in a study of blood T cell repertoires in COVID-19. Repertoires were generated with immunoSEQ multiplex PCR, while TCRdb's copy carries only in-frame clones and drops some. The sample holds 170,000 or so clones, about 79% seen once. Sequenced sample: peripheral blood. The source is a woman in her seventies with acute or convalescent COVID-19. CDR3s include the opening cysteine and the closing phenylalanine or tryptophan. D genes are given only for firm matches. Not all rows give a size; the values are once, few, many and, for expanded clones, a class.

once,TRBV5-6,TRBD1,TRBJ2-4,TGTGCCAGCAGCTTGTTTACCGGGACAGGGTTAATCAACATTCAGTACTTC,CASSLFTGTGLINIQYF
NA,TRBV28,TRBD1,TRBJ2-7,TGTGCCAGCATCCCATTAGGTACAGGGGACTACGAGCAGTACTTC,CASIPLGTGDYEQYF
NA,TRBV21-1,NA,TRBJ1-5,TGTGCCAGCAGCAATTTCCACGCCACCGCGACAGGGGGCAATCAGCCCCAGCATTTT,CASSNFHATATGGNQPQHF
NA,TRBV9,TRBD2,TRBJ2-3,TGTGCCAGCAGCCCGGAACTAGCGGGAGGCTCAGATACGCAGTATTTT,CASSPELAGGSDTQYF
NA,TRBV28,TRBD1,TRBJ1-5,TGTGCCAGCAGCGCAGGGGGCCGGGATAGCAATCAGCCCCAGCATTTT,CASSAGGRDSNQPQHF
NA,TRBV7-9,NA,TRBJ1-6,TGTGCCAGCAGCTTAGGAGGCCTAAATTCACCCCTCCACTTT,CASSLGGLNSPLHF
once,TRBV5-1,TRBD1,TRBJ1-2,TGCGCCAGCAGCGGACAAACAGGGGCGGGTGGCTACACCTTC,CASSGQTGAGGYTF
NA,TRBV9,TRBD2,TRBJ2-1,TGTGCCAGCAGCGTAGGGCTAGCGGGACTTAACAATGAGCAGTTCTTC,CASSVGLAGLNNEQFF
NA,TRBV5-1,TRBD2,TRBJ2-7,TGCGCCAGCAGCCCGGCAACTAGCGGATGGGTGGGCTACGAGCAGTACTTC,CASSPATSGWVGYEQYF
NA,TRBV30,NA,TRBJ1-4,TGTGCCTGGAGTGTTTCAGGGGCAACTAATGAAAAACTGTTTTTT,CAWSVSGATNEKLFF
NA,TRBV5-1,TRBD2,TRBJ2-7,TGCGCCAGCGGTCTAGCGGGAGGGGGTAACGAGCAGTACTTC,CASGLAGGGNEQYF
NA,TRBV10-2,TRBD1,TRBJ1-6,TGCGCCAGCAGTCGGACTTCAGGGGGCGGTGGGGATTCACCCCTCCACTTT,CASSRTSGGGGDSPLHF
once,TRBV24-1,NA,TRBJ1-2,TGTGCCACCAGTGATCCAAAAAGTTGGGCCTATGGCTACACCTTC,CATSDPKSWAYGYTF
once,TRBV7-2,NA,TRBJ2-7,TGTGCCAGCAGCGCAACTCCAGGGGAAGGGGAGCAGTACTTC,CASSATPGEGEQYF
NA,TRBV7-7,NA,TRBJ2-1,TGTGCCAGCAGCTTAGGGGACGGGGGTGAGCAGTTCTTC,CASSLGDGGEQFF
NA,TRBV5-4,NA,TRBJ1-1,TGTGCCAGCAGCCGTGGGCCCCGGGGGGCGGCCGAGAACGCTGAAGCTTTCTTT,CASSRGPRGAAENAEAFF
NA,TRBV5-1,TRBD2,TRBJ2-7,TGCGCCAGCTGTAGCGGGGCGAGCTCCTACGAGCAGTACTTC,CASCSGASSYEQYF
few,TRBV27,TRBD2,TRBJ2-5,TGTGCCAGCAGTTCCCTCGGGAGGGACCCGGGGACCCAGTACTTC,CASSSLGRDPGTQYF
NA,TRBV5-1,TRBD1,TRBJ1-2,TGCGCCAGCAGCTTGACAGGGGGCGAGGACGACTACACCTTC,CASSLTGGEDDYTF
NA,TRBV10-2,NA,TRBJ2-7,TGCGCCAGCGGTCCCGGGTTCACCTACGAGCAGTACTTC,CASGPGFTYEQYF
NA,TRBV7-2,NA,TRBJ1-4,TGTGCCAGCAGCTCCAGGGTCGGGGAAAAACTGTTTTTT,CASSSRVGEKLFF
NA,TRBV5-1,NA,TRBJ2-7,TGCGCCAGCAGCTTGCTCGGGGGAGGACCAGCCTACGAGCAGTACTTC,CASSLLGGGPAYEQYF
NA,TRBV4-1,TRBD2,TRBJ2-2,TGCGCCAGCAGCCAAGCCGGGACTAGCGGGAGCGGGGAGCTGTTTTTT,CASSQAGTSGSGELFF
NA,TRBV10-1,TRBD2,TRBJ2-1,TGCGCCTCCCAAGCTAGCGGGTCTTCCTACAATGAGCAGTTCTTC,CASQASGSSYNEQFF
NA,TRBV29-1,NA,TRBJ2-3,TGCAGCGCCGGAGGGGACAGCCGAGTAGGAGATACGCAGTATTTT,CSAGGDSRVGDTQYF
few,TRBV4-1,NA,TRBJ1-2,TGCGCCAGCAGCCAAGGACCAGGGATGGACTATGGCTACACCTTC,CASSQGPGMDYGYTF
NA,TRBV29-1,TRBD1,TRBJ1-3,TGCAGCGTTTCCGGACAGGGCGGAAACACCATATATTTT,CSVSGQGGNTIYF
few,TRBV2,TRBD1,TRBJ2-7,TGTGCCAGCAGTGGACAGGGCCCCTCGTTAGACGAGCAGTACTTC,CASSGQGPSLDEQYF
few,TRBV19,TRBD1,TRBJ2-1,TGTGCCAGTAGCGACAGGGATGGTCTAAATGAGCAGTTCTTC,CASSDRDGLNEQFF
NA,TRBV6-1,TRBD1,TRBJ2-7,TGTGCCAGCAGTGATGGATCAGGGGGAAATCCCTACGAGCAGTACTTC,CASSDGSGGNPYEQYF
NA,TRBV2,NA,TRBJ2-5,TGTGCCAGCAGTCGGGTCGAACGGGAGACCCAGTACTTC,CASSRVERETQYF
NA,TRBV19,NA,TRBJ2-6,TGTGCCAGCACAGACCCTGGGGCCAACGTCCTGACTTTC,CASTDPGANVLTF
NA,TRBV19,TRBD1,TRBJ1-2,TGTGCCAGTAGTAAAGACAGGGGGGTCTATGGCTACACCTTC,CASSKDRGVYGYTF